Presented here are 10 T cell receptor beta chains from one specimen sequenced in a study of blood T cell repertoires in COVID-19. TCRdb's copy holds only in-frame clones and misses some; the assay was immunoSEQ multiplex PCR. The sample gives 90,000 to 120,000 clones, 75% to 95% of which show up once; roughly 1.2% is in the top ten. The sample was peripheral blood. These receptors came from a woman aged 30 to 39 with acute or convalescent COVID-19.

The chain uses TRBV6-5 and TRBJ1-4; weak D call: TRBD1 (6 bases). Trimming removed 6 bases from V and 4 bases from J, with 9 bases in between. CDR1 and CDR2 from the germline V gene are MNHEY and SVGAGI. There are 13 residues in the CDR3. For the CDR3, the DNA is TGTGCCAGCAGACGACAGGTTAATGAAAAACTGTTTTTT. Its translation: CASRRQVNEKLFF.

The chain combines TRBV15 with TRBJ2-1, with 8 positions matching TRBD2. The CDR3 totals 15 residues. J lost 5 bases, V lost 1 base, and 4 bases had no gene match. CDR1 is LNHNV, CDR2 YYDKDF, per germline (reference sequence). CDR3 DNA: TGTGCCACCAGCAGAGGGGGGACTAGAGACAATGAGCAGTTCTTC. Translation gives CATSRGGTRDNEQFF.

This chain joins TRBV2 and TRBJ2-3, with 8 bases matching TRBD1. V shed 3 bases, J shed 4 bases, and the junction held 9 bases outside the gene matches. The CDR3 is 16 residues long. The germline V gene has CDR1 SNHLY and CDR2 FYNNEI. As DNA, the CDR3 is TGTGCCAGCAGTGAGCGAGGGCAGGGGGCTCCAGATACGCAGTATTTT. Protein product: CASSERGQGAPDTQYF.

The genes are TRBV9 and TRBJ1-1, with a tentative D call TRBD1 (5 bases). The CDR3 covers 13 residues. Germline V CDR1 and CDR2: SGDLS, YYNGEE. The ends were cut back, 3 bases at V and 0 bases at J, with 6 bases in the middle. Here the CDR3 reads CASSAQVNTEAFF. The CDR3, as DNA: TGTGCCAGCAGCGCACAGGTGAACACTGAAGCTTTCTTT.

The chain has TRBV2 and TRBJ2-1; a possible D gene is TRBD2 (6 bases). Germline V gene lookup returns CDR1 SNHLY and CDR2 FYNNEI. V was cut by 11 bases and J by 2 bases, with 22 bases left in between. The CDR3 sequence is 16 residues long. The CDR3 here is CAFTRGHAGPYNEQFF. The DNA for the CDR3 is TGTGCCTTCACAAGAGGCCATGCGGGACCCTACAATGAGCAGTTCTTC.

The genes are TRBV5-4 and TRBJ2-3; D gene uncertain. The CDR3 loop spans 15 amino acids. V lost 0 bases and J 0 bases, leaving 8 bases between the germline ends. Germline V gives CDR1 SGHNT, CDR2 YYREEE (reference sequence). The chain's CDR3 is CASSLDGGSTDTQYF. DNA for the CDR3: TGTGCCAGCAGCTTGGACGGCGGAAGCACAGATACGCAGTATTTT.

The chain carries TRBV7-6 and TRBJ2-7, with D perhaps TRBD2 (5 bases). V was pared by 2 bases and J by 5 bases, with 19 bases between. CDR1 SGHVS and CDR2 FNYEAQ come from the germline V gene. The CDR3 consists of 16 residues. The CDR3 region is CASSLTVGTGSDEQYF. CDR3 bases: TGTGCCAGCAGCTTAACGGTGGGCACGGGGTCGGACGAGCAGTACTTC.

The V gene is TRBV9, the J gene TRBJ2-5; D remains unclear. Between the trimmed V and J ends, which lost 0 bases and 5 bases, there was a span of 17 bases. CDR3 length: 16 residues. CDR1 and CDR2 (germline): SGDLS, YYNGEE. CDR3 nucleotide sequence: TGTGCCAGCAGCGTAGACCCAGGTGGGCGATGGGAGACCCAGTACTTC. Its protein product is CASSVDPGGRWETQYF. The full variable domain, in which reference TRBV9 and TRBJ2-5 provide the parts outside the CDR3, is DSGVTQTPKHLITATGQRVTLRCSPRSGDLSVYWYQQSLDQGLQFLIQYYNGEERAKGNILERFSAQQFPDLHSELNLSSLELGDSALYFCASSVDPGGRWETQYFGPGTRLLVL.

This clone was seen a few times. The genes are TRBV29-1 and TRBJ1-5; 9 positions agree with TRBD1. The trim removed 8 bases at V and 4 bases at J, leaving 12 bases unmatched. Germline lookup yields CDR1 SQVTM and CDR2 ANQGSEA. The CDR3 runs to 15 residues. CDR3 nucleotide sequence: TGCAGCATTAGGCTCGGGACAGGGAGAAATCAGCCCCAGCATTTT. This gives the protein CSIRLGTGRNQPQHF.

The chain's CDR3 is CASRNRGINEKLFF. DNA of the CDR3: TGTGCCAGTAGAAACAGGGGGATTAATGAAAAACTGTTTTTT. The V gene is TRBV19, the J gene TRBJ1-4, with 8 bases identical to TRBD1. Unmatched junction bases numbered 4, after V lost 6 bases and J lost 4 bases. Germline V gene sequence: CDR1 LNHDA, CDR2 SQIVND (reference sequence). The CDR3 is made up of 14 amino acids.